This TCR beta chain was sequenced for a study of T cells in Graves' hyperthyroidism and ophthalmopathy. The ends were cut back, 6 bases at V and 9 bases at J, with 14 bases in the middle. CDR1 and CDR2 from the germline V gene are KGHSH and LQKENI. This CDR3 has 12 amino acids. The investigators amplified TCR beta CDR3 regions from RNA transcripts. A set of HTBI primers served as the primers for a first-round RT-PCR of the TCR CDR3. TCRdb used MiXCR to reprocess the multiplex PCR reads, holding one entry per CDR3 protein. The sample holds roughly 100,000 distinct CDR3 sequences; approximately 42% are singletons and the top ten take roughly 10%. The table lists this clonotype with a few counts. A much bigger clone sits one base away, suggesting this may be a read error.

The receptor's source is a woman younger than 45 with Graves' hyperthyroidism. The sequenced material came from peripheral blood or thyroid tissue (not recorded which). The chain is built from TRBV18 and TRBJ2-5; D is unclear. In nucleotides, the CDR3 is TGTGCCAGCTCGCCGGACGGACGGGCCCAGTACTTC. Translating it yields CASSPDGRAQYF.